Sequencing of this T cell receptor beta chain was carried out in a study of cytomegalovirus exposure and HLA in healthy donors. With regard to this clone: Its specificity is not known.

Study results and limitations: In vitro, three CMV-associated chains proved specific for CMV antigens.

The PCR contained 60 Vbeta and 13 Jbeta primers. Clones were read by immunoSEQ multiplex PCR, and TCRdb kept only the in-frame ones, dropping some. The table records tens of thousands of clones, approximately 67% of them present only once. The sequenced material came from PBMCs. This clonotype was obtained from a woman aged 30 to 39 in good health and CMV-seronegative.

The CDR3 DNA sequence: TGTGCCAGCAGCTTAGGTGCGTACGAGCAGTACTTC. Protein product: CASSLGAYEQYF. This chain joins TRBV7-8 and TRBJ2-4, with D uncertain. Judging by the DNA end, TRBJ2-7 fits better; the J call may be wrong. The germline CDR1 and CDR2 sequences are SGHVS and FQNEAQ. The CDR3 loop spans 12 amino acids.